The T cell receptor beta chain under discussion was sequenced for a study of radiotherapy plus CTLA-4 blockade in lung cancer. Findings of the study overall: Radiotherapy was combined with ipilimumab, and tumor-derived TCR clones then expanded in blood.

The method was immunoSEQ multiplex PCR; TCRdb's version includes in-frame clones alone and lacks a portion of them. The table has tens of thousands of clones, roughly four fifths seen once. CDR1 LGHNA and CDR2 YSLEER come from the germline V gene. The CDR3 contains 16 residues. Trimming stripped 0 bases from V and 4 bases from J, with 13 bases between. Note on this clone: The target antigen is unknown.

This material consisted of peripheral blood, taken from a patient treated with radiotherapy plus ipilimumab. The source is a human donor with non-small cell lung cancer whose response to radiotherapy plus ipilimumab could not be evaluated. This chain joins TRBV4-3 and TRBJ1-5; unclear D gene. The CDR3 DNA follows: TGCGCCAGCAGCCAAGATTATCCGGTGGAGAATCAGCCCCAGCATTTT. Translation gives CASSQDYPVENQPQHF.